This T cell receptor beta chain appears in the sequencing data of a study of cytomegalovirus exposure and HLA in healthy donors (dated by TCRdb to about 2017). Looking at the study overall: According to a later analysis, the approximately 130 validation repertoires were produced on the same platform as the 666 repertoires of the first cohort. The study aimed to test whether signatures of past pathogen exposure could be identified by cataloging public T cell receptors. In addition to the first cohort of approximately 650 subjects, a separate validation cohort of some 120 different subjects was used. The study combined high-throughput TCR immunosequencing, statistical association of individual TCRs with disease status, and machine learning to predict cytomegalovirus infection status.

Donors formed part of the validation cohort, which comprised approximately 130 subjects and was distinct from the first cohort of 550 to 850 subjects. The germline V gene encodes CDR1 LNHDA and CDR2 SQIVND (reference sequence). The CDR3 runs 15 residues from the cysteine to the phenylalanine. Of the read, only the CDR3 DNA is kept; its 45 bases are in frame from base 1. Trimming removed 4 bases from V and 3 bases from J, leaving 15 bases between the germline ends. Receptor libraries were prepared by the immunoSEQ multiplex PCR assay. In the source study's methods: A statistical classification framework was built to diagnose cytomegalovirus status from the catalog of TCR beta chain sequences. The immuneACCESS repertoire file appears here via TCRdb, limited to in-frame rearrangements. These files lack a portion of the clones; in checked studies, under half of the deficit traces to unresolved V genes, and the cause of the others is not known. D and trimming were read from the DNA, whereas the V and J calls and clone size are those reported in that table. This sample lists 60,000 or so clones; about 92% were detected once. The ten top clones hold over 1% of the sample.

The paper's findings and limits, for the study overall: While some public TCRs were present in many individuals, most TCR sequences turned up only very rarely across donors. The classifier was reported to diagnose cytomegalovirus status with high specificity and sensitivity in both the original and validation cohorts. The authors suggested that the approach could potentially be generalized to other disease states and immunological phenotypes. In vitro tests confirmed that a few of the cytomegalovirus-associated TCR beta chains recognize cytomegalovirus antigens. All 130 or so repertoires were used to score co-occurrence in the validation cohort in a later analysis, because that analysis had no HLA typing for the cohort. In the study, approximately 160 TCR beta chains were listed as associated with cytomegalovirus. Of the cluster scores, roughly 95% were above 0 in a later analysis, which found that TCRs clustered in the first cohort also tended to co-occur in the 120 or so validation repertoires.

Note on this clone: No antigen is known for it. Base qualities are not provided; no much larger clone lies one nucleotide away.

Source material: PBMCs. The chain employs TRBV19 and TRBJ1-2, with no D gene named confidently. The TCR comes from a woman aged 18-29 years in good health and CMV-seronegative. Read as DNA, the sequence is TGTGCCAGTAGTAACCCCGAGCAGGCCCACTATGGCTACACCTTC. This codes for CASSNPEQAHYGYTF.